The 24 T cell receptor beta chains given below trace back to one sample, sequenced in a study of immune heterogeneity within non-small cell lung tumors. With 32 V and 13 J primers, multiplex PCR amplified the TCR beta CDR3. TCRdb re-analysed the multiplex PCR reads in MiXCR, keeping a single row per CDR3 protein. The sample contains about 34,000 distinct CDR3 sequences, around 30% of which appear only once. At 550 to 600 ng per sample, bulk tumor genomic DNA provided the template. Each primary tumor yielded several biopsies, collected far apart from one another at surgery. Curative surgical treatment was performed in patients who had newly diagnosed, untreated non-small cell lung cancer. Sample: lung tumor tissue. The receptor set was obtained from a man aged 35 to 55 with non-small cell lung cancer.

Comments on this clonotype: At one boundary the junction diverges from the germline segment, which might be a read error. The CDR3 region is CASSAGGGFNTGELFF. The CDR3 DNA reads as TGTGCTAGCAGCGCGGGAGGGGGCTTTAACACCGGGGAGCTGTTTTTT. This chain joins TRBV7-7 and TRBJ2-2; 9 nucleotides align to TRBD2. The CDR3 consists of 16 residues. Germline V gene data show CDR1 as SSHAT and CDR2 as FNYEAQ (reference sequence).

This chain uses TRBV7-8 with TRBJ2-2, with 11 bases identical to TRBD2. The CDR3 extends over 19 amino acids. The germline V gene encodes CDR1 SGHVS and CDR2 FQNEAQ. V trimming: 5 bases; J trimming: 2 bases; junction bases outside the gene matches: 13. CDR3 residues: CASSPRLSSGRPNTGELFF. In DNA form, the CDR3 reads TGTGCCAGCAGCCCCCGCCTTTCTAGCGGGAGGCCCAACACCGGGGAGCTGTTTTTT.

By sample fraction, this clonotype is medium-sized. The V and J genes are TRBV19 and TRBJ2-2; 10 bases match TRBD1. J was trimmed by 5 bases and V by 6 bases; bases with no gene match: 18. CDR3 size: 19 residues. Germline loops: CDR1 LNHDA, CDR2 SQIVND (reference sequence). CDR3 nucleotides: TGTGCCAGTAGCCCCAGCTCGGGACAGGGGCAACGTTTTACCGGGGAGCTGTTTTTT. Protein product: CASSPSSGQGQRFTGELFF.

Points on this clonotype: It may be a read error: a sequence one base away is much more abundant. The chain employs TRBV12-3 or TRBV12-4 and TRBJ2-1; 8 bases fit TRBD1. This CDR3 is 14 amino acids long. V shed 6 bases, J shed 4 bases, and the junction held 5 bases outside the gene matches. The CDR3 here is CASSYGTGYNEQFF. Written as DNA, the CDR3 is TGTGCCAGCAGCTACGGGACAGGTTACAATGAGCAGTTCTTC.

Note on this clonotype: This clone may be a read error of a much larger clone one base away. This chain joins TRBV18 and TRBJ1-2; the match to TRBD1 covers 7 bases. CDR3 size: 15 residues. From germline, CDR1 is KGHSH and CDR2 LQKENI. The CDR3 region has the DNA TGTGCCAGCTCTCCACAAGACAGGGTCGGGGATGTCTACACCTTC. The encoded protein is CASSPQDRVGDVYTF.

This clonotype was seen only a few times. The J gene is TRBJ2-1, the V gene TRBV7-9; 13 positions agree with TRBD2. The germline V gene has CDR1 SEHNR and CDR2 FQNEAQ (reference sequence). This CDR3 has 16 residues. V was clipped by 3 bases and J by 5 bases; unmatched bases: 4. In DNA form, the CDR3 reads TGTGCCAGCAGCTTCCTGACTAGCGGGAGGCACAATGAGCAGTTCTTC. The encoded protein is CASSFLTSGRHNEQFF.

About this clonotype itself: A read error is possible here, since a much larger clone lies one base away. V is TRBV12-3 or TRBV12-4 and J is TRBJ2-5, with a possible D match to TRBD1 (6 bases). CDR3 length: 14 residues. The CDR3 coding sequence is TGTGCCGGCAGTGCCCGCAACAGGGCTGAGACCCAGTACTTC. Protein sequence: CAGSARNRAETQYF.

To note about this clonotype: One end of the junction varies from germline; a read error may be responsible. This chain links TRBV7-9 with TRBJ1-5; D gene ambiguous. Germline CDR1 is SEHNR and CDR2 is FQNEAQ (reference sequence). This CDR3 has 13 residues. The CDR3 DNA sequence: TGTGCCATCAGCTTAGCTGAGACCCAGCCCCAGCATTTT. This encodes CAISLAETQPQHF.

This clonotype has only one observation. This likely comes from a read error, as the CDR3 has no conserved phenylalanine or tryptophan at its end. The J gene is TRBJ2-3, the V gene TRBV6-2 or TRBV6-3; 7 nucleotides match TRBD2. Per the germline V gene, CDR1 is MNHEY and CDR2 is SVGEGT. V dropped 5 bases and J dropped 2; count of bases not matched to a gene: 4. The CDR3 has 14 amino acids. This CDR3 is CASSVGRSTDTQYL. CDR3 in DNA: TGTGCCAGCAGTGTCGGGAGGTCCACAGATACGCAGTATCTT.

This clonotype was found a few times. CDR3 sequence reads: CASRRQGASSPLHF. The CDR3 coding sequence is TGCGCCAGCAGGCGACAGGGGGCGAGTTCACCCCTCCACTTT. The chain couples TRBV10-2 to TRBJ1-6; 10 positions match TRBD1. This CDR3 comprises 14 residues. The germline CDR1 and CDR2 sequences are WSHSY and SAAADI. Trimming at V came to 6 bases and at J to 9 bases, leaving 5 bases not matched to a gene.

This clonotype was detected ten times or more. J is TRBJ2-7 and V is TRBV7-8; unclear D gene. CDR3 length: 14 residues. Germline V gene data show CDR1 as SGHVS and CDR2 as FQNEAQ. V was trimmed by 5 bases and J by 1 base, leaving 12 bases between them. The CDR3 spells CASSPGRGSYEQYF. In DNA form, the CDR3 reads TGTGCCAGCAGCCCCGGACGCGGATCCTACGAGCAGTACTTC.

This clonotype was observed a handful of times. This chain joins TRBV12-3 or TRBV12-4 and TRBJ1-1; no definite D call. The V end lost 2 bases, the J end lost 5 bases, and 6 bases lay between the germline ends. This CDR3 spans 12 amino acids. CDR3 protein: CASSLFGTEAFF. The CDR3 coding sequence is TGTGCCAGCAGTTTATTTGGGACTGAAGCTTTCTTT.

Details on this clonotype: This may be a read error: a much more frequent sequence differs by one nucleotide. The V gene is TRBV12-5, the J gene TRBJ1-1, with D tentatively TRBD1 (5 bases). The CDR3 sequence is 15 residues long. Trimming left V 2 bases short and J 5 bases short, with 15 bases between. Germline lookup yields CDR1 LGHNT and CDR2 FRNRAP. Written as DNA, the CDR3 is TGTGCTAGTGGTTTGTCCTTCGGGGGTTTGACTGAAGCTTTCTTT. Amino acids: CASGLSFGGLTEAFF.

The chain links TRBV3-1 to TRBJ2-5; 15 bases are shared with TRBD2. The V segment lost 1 base and the J segment 5 bases; nucleotides outside the gene matches: 8. From germline, CDR1 is LGHDT and CDR2 YNNKEL (reference sequence). This CDR3 has 18 residues. DNA for the CDR3: TGTGCCAGCAGCCAAGGGCGGACTAGCGGGAGGGTACGGGAGACCCAGTACTTC. The encoded protein is CASSQGRTSGRVRETQYF.

The table lists this clonotype with many counts. The chain joins TRBV5-1 to TRBJ1-2; a weak D match, TRBD1 (6 bases). Germline CDR1 reads SGHRS; CDR2 reads YFSETQ. The CDR3 is made up of 13 amino acids. V was clipped by 4 bases and J by 8 bases, with 15 bases between them. In DNA, the CDR3 is TGCGCCAGCAGCGACAACAGGGTCTGGGGCTACACCTTC. This codes for CASSDNRVWGYTF.

This clonotype was picked up many times. As DNA, the CDR3 is TGTGCCAGCGGCCGACTACTGGGCCTGAACACTGAAGCTTTCTTT. Protein product: CASGRLLGLNTEAFF. This chain uses TRBV12-3 or TRBV12-4 with TRBJ1-1; D is unclear. V was cut by 8 bases and J by 0 bases, with 16 bases left in between. The CDR3 extends over 15 amino acids.

This clonotype has just one count. One end of the junction is discordant with germline, which a read error may explain. This chain connects TRBV9 to TRBJ2-6, with a tentative D call TRBD1 (6 bases). Per the germline V gene, CDR1 is SGDLS and CDR2 is YYNGEE. CDR3 length: 18 residues. CDR3 in DNA: TGTGCCAGCAGCGTAGAGGGGGTTGTGTTTTCTGGGGCCAACGTCATGACTTTC. It is translated as CASSVEGVVFSGANVMTF.

This clonotype was counted only a few times. The chain has TRBV20-1 and TRBJ1-5; D remains unclear. The CDR3 has 13 amino acids. Trimming cost V 4 bases and J 4 bases, with 11 bases left between them. Germline CDR1 is DFQATT and CDR2 is SNEGSKA (reference sequence). The chain's CDR3 is CSATVRVNQPQHF. CDR3 nucleotides: TGCAGTGCTACCGTACGGGTGAATCAGCCCCAGCATTTT.

This clonotype has a count of ten or more. The rearrangement uses TRBV7-9 and TRBJ2-3; 9 bases map to TRBD1. Per the germline V gene, CDR1 is SEHNR and CDR2 is FQNEAQ (reference sequence). V lost 4 bases and J lost 3; bases outside the gene matches: 5. This CDR3 region has 15 residues. The chain's CDR3 is CASSSRQGGTDTQYF. The CDR3 bases are TGTGCCAGCAGCTCTCGACAGGGGGGAACAGATACGCAGTATTTT.

This clonotype is medium-sized. The chain joins TRBV6-1 to TRBJ1-5; D perhaps matches TRBD1 (6 bases). V was pared by 7 bases and J by 4 bases, with 11 bases between. CDR3 length: 13 residues. The germline V gene has CDR1 MNHNS and CDR2 SASEGT. DNA of the CDR3: TGTGCCAGCAAGGGGACACCTAATCAGCCCCAGCATTTT. Encoded protein: CASKGTPNQPQHF.

This clonotype was seen ten or more times. The chain has TRBV4-1 and TRBJ2-2, with D unclear. Germline V gene sequence: CDR1 MGHRA, CDR2 YSYEKL. The CDR3 is 17 residues long. V was shortened by 0 bases and J by 0 bases, with 11 bases between the two germline ends. This chain's CDR3 is CASSQDRLRANTGELFF. CDR3 in DNA: TGCGCCAGCAGCCAAGATAGGCTACGCGCGAACACCGGGGAGCTGTTTTTT.

This chain uses TRBV5-6 with TRBJ1-1; no clear D gene. Trimming took 6 bases from V and 1 from J, leaving 10 bases between them. The CDR3 extends over 13 amino acids. Germline loops: CDR1 SGHDT, CDR2 YYEEEE. CDR3 DNA sequence: TGTGCCAGCACTGTTGCACGGAACACTGAAGCTTTCTTT. Translation: CASTVARNTEAFF. Combining the CDR3 with reference TRBV5-6 and TRBJ1-1 gives the whole variable domain DAGVTQSPTHLIKTRGQQVTLRCSPKSGHDTVSWYQQALGQGPQFIFQYYEEEERQRGNFPDRFSGHQFPNYSSELNVNALLLGDSALYLCASTVARNTEAFFGQGTRLTVV.

Only a few counts were recorded for this clonotype. The genes are TRBV29-1 and TRBJ1-2; 10 bases align to TRBD1. The CDR3 runs to 15 residues. V dropped 6 bases and J dropped 2; count of bases not matched to a gene: 9. Germline CDR1 and CDR2: SQVTM and ANQGSEA. This chain's CDR3 is CSVDDRGRMNYGYTF. CDR3 nucleotide sequence: TGCAGCGTAGATGACAGGGGGCGCATGAACTATGGCTACACCTTC. Looking up the rest from reference TRBV29-1 and TRBJ1-2 gives the full variable domain: SAVISQKPSRDICQRGTSLTIQCQVDSQVTMMFWYRQQPGQSLTLIATANQGSEATYESGFVIDKFPISRPNLTFSTLTVSNMSPEDSSIYLCSVDDRGRMNYGYTFGSGTRLTVV.

The chain employs TRBV11-3 and TRBJ2-7; no clear D gene. The CDR3 sequence is 14 residues long. Trimming took 1 base from V and 6 from J, leaving 13 bases between them. Germline CDR1 SGHNT, CDR2 YENEEA. This CDR3 reads CASSLGLNLPEQYF. CDR3 coding DNA: TGTGCCAGCAGCTTAGGTCTGAACCTCCCCGAGCAGTACTTC.